This T cell receptor beta chain was recovered during a study of blood T cell repertoires in COVID-19. The data were produced by immunoSEQ multiplex PCR, yet TCRdb's version contains in-frame clones alone and is incomplete. The table shows approximately 240,000 clones, with roughly 85% occurring only once. This clone has just a few counts. Trimming cost V 5 bases and J 0 bases; bases outside gene matches: 5. The CDR3 loop spans 15 amino acids. Germline V CDR1 and CDR2: PRHDT, FYEKMQ (reference sequence). The TCR was taken from a woman under 30 who had recovered from COVID-19. Sequencing was done on a sample of peripheral blood. This rearrangement joins TRBV13 to TRBJ2-7; 9 bases align to TRBD1. CDR3 bases: TGTGCCAGCAGCCGCGGGACAGGGAACTCCTACGAGCAGTACTTC. Protein: CASSRGTGNSYEQYF.